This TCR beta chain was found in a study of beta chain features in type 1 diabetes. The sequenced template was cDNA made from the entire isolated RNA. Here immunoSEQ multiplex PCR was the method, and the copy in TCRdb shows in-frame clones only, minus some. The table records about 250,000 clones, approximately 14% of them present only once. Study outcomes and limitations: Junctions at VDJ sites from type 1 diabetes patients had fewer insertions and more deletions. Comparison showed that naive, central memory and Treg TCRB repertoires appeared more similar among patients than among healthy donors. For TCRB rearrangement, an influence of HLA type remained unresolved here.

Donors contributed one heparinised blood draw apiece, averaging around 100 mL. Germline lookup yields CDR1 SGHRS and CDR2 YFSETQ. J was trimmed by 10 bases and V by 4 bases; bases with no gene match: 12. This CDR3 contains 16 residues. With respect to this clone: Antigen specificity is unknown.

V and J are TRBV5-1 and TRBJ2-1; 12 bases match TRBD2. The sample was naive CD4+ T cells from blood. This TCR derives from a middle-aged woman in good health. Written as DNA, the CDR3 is TGCGCCAGCAGCCCAGCCGCTAGCGGGGGGGCCCGGGAGCAGTTCTTC. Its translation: CASSPAASGGAREQFF.